What follows are 8 T cell receptor beta chains derived from one specimen sequenced in a study of blood T cell repertoires in COVID-19 (dated by TCRdb to between 2020 and 2021). The library was built by means of the immunoSEQ multiplex PCR assay. Sourced from immuneACCESS, this table was stored by TCRdb with only in-frame sequences that have V and J called. A share of the clones is absent; for the studies checked, an unresolved V gene accounts for under half, and the remainder has no known explanation. Present in this sample are some 250,000 clones, around 88% of which were seen just once. Nearly 2% of the sample lies in the top ten. Sequenced material: peripheral blood. These receptors all stem from a man aged 30-40 years with active or convalescent COVID-19.

The chain uses TRBV30 and TRBJ1-2; D gene uncertain. The germline CDR1 and CDR2 sequences are GTSNPN and SVGIG (reference sequence). The CDR3 length is 13 residues. Between the trimmed V and J ends, which lost 2 bases and 4 bases, there was a span of 11 bases. This chain's CDR3 is CAWSPTRVYGYTF. For the CDR3, the DNA is TGTGCCTGGAGTCCAACGAGGGTCTATGGCTACACCTTC.

The V and J genes are TRBV7-2 and TRBJ2-7; TRBD2 agrees at 9 bases. Per germline, CDR1 SGHTA and CDR2 FQGNSA. CDR3 size: 15 residues. V was pared by 3 bases and J by 2 bases, with 5 bases of the junction left unmatched. CDR3 in amino acids: CASSFLAGSPYEQYF. CDR3 coding DNA: TGTGCCAGCAGCTTCCTAGCGGGGAGCCCCTACGAGCAGTACTTC.

This chain uses TRBV18 with TRBJ2-1; TRBD1 matches at 12 bases. The CDR3 runs 17 residues. Trimming cost V 5 bases and J 9 bases; bases outside gene matches: 14. Germline V gene data show CDR1 as KGHSH and CDR2 as LQKENI. The CDR3: CASSSLNGTGGSGEQFF. The DNA of the CDR3 is TGTGCCAGCTCATCATTAAACGGGACAGGGGGCTCCGGTGAGCAGTTCTTC.

The V and J genes are TRBV30 and TRBJ1-6; 10 nucleotides align to TRBD1. The CDR3 has 14 amino acids. Germline loops: CDR1 GTSNPN, CDR2 SVGIG (reference sequence). With V trimmed by 5 bases and J by 9 bases, 7 bases remained unmatched. DNA for the CDR3: TGTGCCTGGCGACAGGGGGCTCGAGGTTCACCCCTCCACTTT. Protein: CAWRQGARGSPLHF.

The V gene is TRBV6-6, the J gene TRBJ1-6, with 9 bases identical to TRBD1. Germline lookup yields CDR1 MNHNY and CDR2 SVGAGI (reference sequence). The CDR3 totals 22 residues. J gave up 0 bases and V 5 bases, and 20 bases lay outside the gene matches. CDR3 DNA sequence: TGTGCCAGCAGTCCACGTCCGGGACAGGGCAGTGCCCAGAGCTCCTATAATTCACCCCTCCACTTT. This sequence encodes CASSPRPGQGSAQSSYNSPLHF.

This rearrangement joins TRBV18 to TRBJ1-2; D unresolved. Germline V lookup: CDR1 KGHSH, CDR2 LQKENI. This CDR3 comprises 15 residues. V was shortened by 3 bases and J by 4 bases, with 15 bases between the two germline ends. CDR3 protein: CASSPSGTESYGYTF. The CDR3 nucleotides read TGTGCCAGCTCACCGTCCGGTACAGAGAGCTATGGCTACACCTTC.

The chain couples TRBV3-1 (or the pseudogene TRBV3-2) to TRBJ2-1, with 11 bases aligning to TRBD2. The ends lost 0 bases at V and 6 bases at J; junction bases unmatched: 7. CDR3 length: 17 residues. Germline assignment: CDR1 LGHDT and CDR2 YNNKEL (reference sequence). CDR3 nucleotide sequence: TGTGCCAGCAGCCAAGATTTATCTAGCGGGGGGCTCAATGAGCAGTTCTTC. As protein: CASSQDLSSGGLNEQFF.

The rearrangement uses TRBV10-2 and TRBJ2-1; 12 positions match TRBD1. CDR3 length: 17 residues. Germline loops: CDR1 WSHSY, CDR2 SAAADI. V was clipped by 0 bases and J by 6 bases; unmatched bases: 6. The CDR3 loop is CASSESYRDRGPNEQFF. DNA of the CDR3: TGCGCCAGCAGTGAGTCTTACCGGGACAGGGGGCCCAATGAGCAGTTCTTC.